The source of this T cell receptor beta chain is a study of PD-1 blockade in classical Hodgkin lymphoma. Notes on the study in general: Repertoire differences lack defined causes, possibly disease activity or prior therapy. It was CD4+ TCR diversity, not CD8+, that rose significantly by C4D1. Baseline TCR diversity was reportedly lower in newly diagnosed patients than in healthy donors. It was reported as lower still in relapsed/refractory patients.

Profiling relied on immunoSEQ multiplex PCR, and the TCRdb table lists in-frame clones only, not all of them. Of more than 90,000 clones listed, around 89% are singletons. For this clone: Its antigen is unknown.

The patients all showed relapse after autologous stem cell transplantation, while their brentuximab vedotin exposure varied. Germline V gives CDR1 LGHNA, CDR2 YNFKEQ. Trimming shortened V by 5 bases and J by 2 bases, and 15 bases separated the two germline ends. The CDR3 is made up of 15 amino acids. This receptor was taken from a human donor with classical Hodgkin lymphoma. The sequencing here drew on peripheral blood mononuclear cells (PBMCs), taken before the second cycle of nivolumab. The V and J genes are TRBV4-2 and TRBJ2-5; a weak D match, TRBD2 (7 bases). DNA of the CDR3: TGTGCCAGCAGCAAGAGGCGGGGGCCTCAAGAGACCCAGTACTTC. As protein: CASSKRRGPQETQYF.